The clone carrying this TCR beta chain showed up just a few times. Its antigen remains unidentified. This entry comes from a study of response to subunit inactivated influenza vaccine. Study-wide points: Each seasonal influenza vaccination recruits few new T cells, the authors suggested.

From the RT-PCR reads, TCRdb called clonotypes with MiXCR, one entry per CDR3 protein. The profile shows 450,000 to 550,000 distinct CDR3 sequences, roughly 25% of them singletons. Trimming cost V 4 bases and J 4 bases; bases outside gene matches: 8. Per germline, CDR1 SGHRS and CDR2 YFSETQ. The CDR3 contains 14 residues. The sequence was collected from a man aged 45-65 years who received an inactivated influenza vaccine. This material consisted of CD4+ T cells sorted from PBMCs, taken around 5 days after vaccination. This rearrangement joins TRBV5-1 to TRBJ2-7, with TRBD1 matching over 7 bases. The CDR3 DNA reads as TGCGCCAGCAGCGCGACAGGGTCGTCGTACGAGCAGTACTTC. Translation gives CASSATGSSYEQYF.